The 9 T cell receptor beta chains below come from one sample, sequenced in a study of T cells after yellow fever vaccination. MiXCR, applied by TCRdb to the 5' RACE reads, yields one record per CDR3 protein. The repertoire consists of approximately 600,000 distinct CDR3 sequences, with roughly an eighth occurring once and the leading ten covering 15%. The sequencing here drew on PBMCs, taken on the day of the yellow fever booster vaccination. The receptor source for this set is a man between 25 and 39 years old who received the YFV17D yellow fever vaccine.

This clonotype was picked up many times. This chain uses TRBV5-5 with TRBJ1-5, with D possibly being TRBD1 (5 bases). The CDR3 length is 14 residues. Trimming pared 2 bases from V and 6 bases from J, leaving 12 bases between. Germline CDR1 reads SGHKS; CDR2 reads YYEKEE (reference sequence). The CDR3 bases are TGTGCCAGCAGCTTTGCATGGGGGGGTCAGCCCCAGCATTTT. The encoded protein is CASSFAWGGQPQHF.

Only a few counts were recorded for this clonotype. This chain uses TRBV15 with TRBJ1-5; weak D call: TRBD1 (6 bases). The CDR3 contains 13 residues. Germline CDR1 LNHNV, CDR2 YYDKDF (reference sequence). V lost 8 bases and J lost 7, with 15 bases in between. CDR3 in amino acids: CATRQGIQQPQHF. CDR3 bases: TGTGCCACCCGCCAGGGGATTCAGCAGCCCCAGCATTTT. Filled out from reference TRBV15 and TRBJ1-5, the complete variable domain reads DAMVIQNPRYQVTQFGKPVTLSCSQTLNHNVMYWYQQKSSQAPKLLFHYYDKDFNNEADTPDNFQSRRPNTSFCFLDIRSPGLGDTAMYLCATRQGIQQPQHFGDGTRLSIL.

This chain connects TRBV7-9 to TRBJ1-5, with D perhaps TRBD1 (5 bases). Trimming took 1 base from V and 4 from J, leaving 14 bases between them. Germline V gene sequence: CDR1 SEHNR, CDR2 FQNEAQ (reference sequence). There are 16 residues in the CDR3. The CDR3 loop reads CASSLGGGAANQPQHF. Written as DNA, the CDR3 is TGTGCCAGCAGCTTAGGGGGAGGGGCAGCGAATCAGCCCCAGCATTTT.

This clonotype was recorded at least ten times. The chain has TRBV12-3 or TRBV12-4 and TRBJ2-7; D gene unclear. V was shortened by 4 bases and J by 3 bases, with 7 bases between the two germline ends. This CDR3 region has 12 residues. CDR3 DNA sequence: TGTGCCAGCAGTTCCAATTTCTACGAGCAGTACTTC. Its translation is CASSSNFYEQYF.

This clonotype was detected many times. The genes are TRBV4-3 and TRBJ2-1; 12 bases agree with TRBD2. The CDR3 has 15 residues. Germline-derived CDR1 and CDR2 are LGHNA and YSLEER. V lost 4 bases and J lost 8; bases outside the gene matches: 6. The CDR3 here is CASSLGTSGYDEQFF. CDR3 nucleotides: TGCGCCAGCAGCCTAGGGACTAGCGGGTATGATGAGCAGTTCTTC.

The chain combines TRBV7-2 with TRBJ2-4; 14 bases match TRBD2. CDR3 size: 17 residues. Trimming took 5 bases from V and 2 from J; bases not matched to a gene: 5. Germline V gene sequence: CDR1 SGHTA, CDR2 FQGNSA. The CDR3 reads CASSQTSGGGTKNIQYF. In nucleotides, the CDR3 is TGTGCCAGCAGCCAGACTAGCGGGGGGGGAACCAAAAACATTCAGTACTTC.

This sequence joins TRBV12-3 or TRBV12-4 and TRBJ2-4, with D uncertain. V was trimmed by 5 bases and J by 1 base, leaving 15 bases between them. This CDR3 comprises 16 residues. The CDR3 loop reads CASSALRSSAKNIQYF. DNA of the CDR3: TGTGCCAGCAGTGCACTGCGGAGCTCGGCCAAAAACATTCAGTACTTC.

This chain uses TRBV27 with TRBJ2-3; 11 nucleotides match TRBD2. The V and J ends lost 6 bases and 2 bases, in that order; junction bases with no gene match: 4. CDR3 length equals 15 residues. Germline CDR1 reads MNHEY; CDR2 reads SMNVEV (reference sequence). CDR3: CASSELAGDTDTQYF. CDR3 nucleotide sequence: TGTGCCAGCAGCGAACTAGCGGGAGACACAGATACGCAGTATTTT.

The V and J genes are TRBV30 and TRBJ2-3, with 9 bases aligning to TRBD1. V lost 5 bases, J lost 9 bases, and 12 bases stayed unmatched. CDR1 is GTSNPN, CDR2 SVGIG, per germline (reference sequence). This CDR3 is built from 14 residues. In DNA form, the CDR3 reads TGTGCCTGGGCGACAGGGGGTCTCGCGGGGACGCAGTATTTT. Its translation: CAWATGGLAGTQYF.